The sample holds a few counts of the clone carrying this T cell receptor (beta chain). Its antigen is not known. The sample originates from a study of response to subunit inactivated influenza vaccine. TCRdb fed the RT-PCR reads into MiXCR, producing one record per CDR3 protein. The sample carries 650,000 to 800,000 distinct CDR3 sequences, over 11% recorded once. The CDR3 is 14 residues long. V lost 0 bases and J lost 5, with 9 bases in between. CDR1 is SGHTA and CDR2 is FQGNSA in the germline V gene. Study conclusions and caveats: It was suggested by the authors that few new T cells are recruited by each seasonal influenza vaccination.

The sequence derives from a man aged 45-65 years who received an inactivated influenza vaccine. Source: PBMCs from blood, taken around two weeks before vaccination. V is TRBV7-2 and J is TRBJ2-3; D is unresolved. The chain's CDR3 is CASSLAGYGDTQYF. The CDR3 DNA reads TGTGCCAGCAGCTTAGCGGGCTACGGAGATACGCAGTATTTT.